The 2 T cell receptor beta chains given below trace back to one sample, sequenced in a study of patients and donors after allogeneic stem cell transplantation. TCRdb itself ran the RT-PCR reads through MiXCR, one entry per CDR3 protein. The sample shows more than 850,000 distinct CDR3 sequences, more than 15% of them seen only once. Material for sequencing was blood, either unsorted or a sorted T cell fraction (not recorded which). Receptors originate from a human donor who was either an allogeneic HSCT recipient or a stem cell or donor lymphocyte infusion donor (not recorded which). It is not recorded whose cells these are; they may come from a transplant donor.

This rearrangement joins TRBV3-1 to TRBJ2-5; D gene ambiguous. V lost 3 bases to trimming and J lost 2 bases, with 10 bases between them. Germline CDR1 is LGHDT and CDR2 is YNNKEL (reference sequence). The CDR3 runs to 14 residues. The CDR3 protein is CASSQGKQQETQYF. In nucleotides, the CDR3 is TGTGCCAGCAGCCAGGGCAAACAACAAGAGACCCAGTACTTC.

This clonotype was detected only a few times. This chain joins TRBV29-1 and TRBJ2-2; TRBD1 aligns across 11 bases. The CDR3 length is 16 residues. The ends lost 5 bases at V and 7 bases at J; junction bases unmatched: 12. CDR1 SQVTM and CDR2 ANQGSEA come from the germline V gene. CDR3 sequence (DNA): TGCAGCGTTCTCATCCCGGACAGGGGGCAAGACGGGGAGCTGTTTTTT. The encoded protein is CSVLIPDRGQDGELFF.